This T cell receptor beta chain emerged from a study of T cells expressing NK-cell markers. The wider study: In sorted CD3+CD56+NKG2C+, CD3+CD56+NKG2C- and CD3+CD56-NKG2C+ T cells, TCR beta repertoires were obtained.

As for this clonotype: Its antigen is currently unknown.

Study findings and constraints: In a few donors, dominant clonotypes made up about 28.3-60.1% of CD3+CD56-NKG2C+ cells. A handful of donors had dominant NKG2C+ clonotypes that comprised about 1.0-8% of their CD8+ T cells.

The V gene's germline CDR1 is SQVTM and CDR2 ANQGSEA. This CDR3 is 18 amino acids long. The authors generated TCR beta cDNA through 5'RACE template switching with UMIs. TCRdb re-called the 5' RACE reads; one entry per CDR3 protein, DNA not given. The sample yields approximately 150,000 distinct CDR3 sequences, of which the top ten take up 10% to 15%. The sequence was collected from a young man in good health. Source material: blood T cells: a sorted CD56 or NKG2C T cell subset, CD4+ or CD8+ T cells, or bulk PBMC T cells (not recorded which). J is TRBJ2-1 and V is TRBV29-1; the TRBD2 assignment by TCRdb is unverifiable without DNA. The CDR3 spells CSVEAGLWGGGSDNEQFF.